These 9 T cell receptor beta chains were sequenced from one sample in a study of T cells in Graves' hyperthyroidism and ophthalmopathy. The source material, RNA transcripts, was used to amplify TCR beta CDR3 regions. The HTBI primer set served for first-round RT-PCR of the TCR CDR3. TCRdb reprocessed the multiplex PCR reads with MiXCR, giving one entry per CDR3 protein. The table has over 450,000 distinct CDR3 sequences, approximately 17% seen once. Sequencing was done on a sample of blood. The receptors stem from a woman in her late teens or twenties with Graves' ophthalmopathy.

This clonotype came up many times. The rearrangement uses TRBV12-3 or TRBV12-4 and TRBJ1-6, with 10 bases fitting TRBD1. This CDR3 contains 14 residues. V lost 7 bases to trimming and J lost 7 bases; unmatched junction nucleotides: 4. CDR3 in DNA: TGTGCCAGCACCGCGACAGGGGGCAATTCACCCCTCCACTTT. Translated, it gives CASTATGGNSPLHF.

The gene calls are TRBV6-1 and TRBJ1-1, with a weak D call TRBD1 (6 bases). Trimming cost V 7 bases and J 0 bases, with 15 bases left between them. Germline CDR1 and CDR2: MNHNS and SASEGT. The CDR3 is made up of 15 amino acids. The DNA of the CDR3 is TGTGCCAGCACCCTTTATCAGGGGTTGAACACTGAAGCTTTCTTT. The encoded protein is CASTLYQGLNTEAFF.

This clonotype has a count of ten or more. This sequence joins TRBV11-2 and TRBJ2-7, with D perhaps matching TRBD2 (5 bases). CDR1 is SGHAT, CDR2 FQNNGV, per germline. Trimming took 0 bases from V and 7 from J, leaving 13 bases between them. The CDR3 is 14 residues long. The CDR3 loop is CASSLDPLTGEQYF. The CDR3 DNA sequence: TGTGCCAGCAGCTTAGATCCGCTTACGGGGGAGCAGTACTTC.

This clonotype was found a few times. The V gene is TRBV3-1, the J gene TRBJ2-2; tentative D call: TRBD2 (6 bases). The ends were cut back, 1 base at V and 7 bases at J, with 25 bases in the middle. This CDR3 region has 19 residues. Germline V CDR1 and CDR2: LGHDT, YNNKEL (reference sequence). CDR3 protein: CASSQVPLAGGPWVGELFF. CDR3 in DNA: TGTGCCAGCAGCCAAGTCCCCTTAGCCGGAGGGCCTTGGGTCGGGGAGCTGTTTTTT.

CDR3 sequence reads: CASSQDISQGGQPQHF. In nucleotides, the CDR3 is TGCGCCAGCAGCCAAGATATCTCACAGGGGGGTCAGCCCCAGCATTTT. The genes are TRBV4-3 and TRBJ1-5; 8 positions match TRBD1. The CDR3 is 16 residues long. The V gene's germline CDR1 is LGHNA and CDR2 YSLEER. Trimming removed 0 bases from V and 6 bases from J; junction bases left unmatched: 7.

The table lists this clonotype with many counts. The chain recombines TRBV11-1 with TRBJ1-4, with D possibly matching TRBD1 (5 bases). This CDR3 contains 16 residues. The V end lost 3 bases, the J end lost 2 bases, and 13 bases lay between the germline ends. CDR1 is SGHAT and CDR2 is FQDESV in the germline V gene (reference sequence). CDR3: CASSFQGRATNEKLFF. Here the CDR3 DNA reads TGTGCCAGCAGCTTCCAGGGTCGGGCGACTAATGAAAAACTGTTTTTT.

Concerning this clonotype: A much larger clone sits a single nucleotide away, making a read error possible. The chain has TRBV27 and TRBJ1-1; 11 bases align to TRBD1. The CDR3 has 16 residues. CDR1 and CDR2 from the germline V gene are MNHEY and SMNVEV (reference sequence). V shed 5 bases, J shed 7 bases, and the junction held 12 bases outside the gene matches. CDR3 loop: CASSEGGQGARGEAFF. The CDR3 DNA reads TGTGCCAGCAGTGAAGGTGGACAGGGGGCTCGGGGTGAAGCTTTCTTT.

This clonotype is a singleton in its sample. Just one base apart from a much larger clone, this may be a read error. The chain joins TRBV28 to TRBJ2-7; the D gene is possibly TRBD1 (6 bases). This CDR3 has 13 residues. Germline-derived CDR1 and CDR2 are MDHEN and SYDVKM. V lost 7 bases, J lost 0 bases, and 10 bases lay in between. CDR3 nucleotide sequence: TGTGCCAGCACCAGCAGGGGCTCCTACGAGCAGTACTTC. Translated, it gives CASTSRGSYEQYF.

The chain links TRBV7-2 to TRBJ2-1; D gene ambiguous. This CDR3 is built from 15 residues. Germline CDR1 reads SGHTA; CDR2 reads FQGNSA. V was pared by 2 bases and J by 0 bases, with 8 bases between. The CDR3 nucleotides read TGTGCCAGCAGCTTAAGCAGCAGCTCCTACAATGAGCAGTTCTTC. As protein: CASSLSSSSYNEQFF.